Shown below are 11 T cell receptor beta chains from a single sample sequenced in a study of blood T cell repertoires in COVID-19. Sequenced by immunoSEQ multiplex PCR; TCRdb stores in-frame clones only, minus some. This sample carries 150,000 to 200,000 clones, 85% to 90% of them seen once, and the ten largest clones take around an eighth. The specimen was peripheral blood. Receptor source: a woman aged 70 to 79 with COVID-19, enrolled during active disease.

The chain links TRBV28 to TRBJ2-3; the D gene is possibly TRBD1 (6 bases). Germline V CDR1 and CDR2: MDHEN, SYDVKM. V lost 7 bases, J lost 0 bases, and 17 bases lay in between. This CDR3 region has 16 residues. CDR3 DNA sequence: TGTGCCAGCAATTACGAGGCAGGGGCTAGCACAGATACGCAGTATTTT. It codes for CASNYEAGASTDTQYF.

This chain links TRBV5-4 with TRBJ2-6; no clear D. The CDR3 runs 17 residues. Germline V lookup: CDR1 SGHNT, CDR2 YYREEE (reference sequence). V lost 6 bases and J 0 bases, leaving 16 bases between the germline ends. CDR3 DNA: TGTGCCAGCACCCCTCGTGGAGAAAGCTCTGGGGCCAACGTCCTGACTTTC. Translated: CASTPRGESSGANVLTF.

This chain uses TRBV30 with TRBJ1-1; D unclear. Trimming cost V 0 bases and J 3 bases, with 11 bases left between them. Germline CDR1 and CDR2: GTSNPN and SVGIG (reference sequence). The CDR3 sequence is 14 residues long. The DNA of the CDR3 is TGTGCCTGGAGTGTTGGGAGGTCGGACACTGAAGCTTTCTTT. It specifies CAWSVGRSDTEAFF.

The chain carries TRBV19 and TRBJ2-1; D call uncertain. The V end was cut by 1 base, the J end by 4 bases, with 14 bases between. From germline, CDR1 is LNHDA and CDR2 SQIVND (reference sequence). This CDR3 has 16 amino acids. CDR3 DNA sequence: TGTGCCAGTAGTATAGGTATCGCTACCCTTTACAATGAGCAGTTCTTC. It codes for CASSIGIATLYNEQFF.

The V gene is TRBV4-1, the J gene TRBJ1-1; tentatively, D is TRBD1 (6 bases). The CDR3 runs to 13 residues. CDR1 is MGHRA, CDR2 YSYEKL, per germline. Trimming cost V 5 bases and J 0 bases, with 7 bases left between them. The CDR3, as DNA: TGCGCCAGCAGCGGGGGCATGAACACTGAAGCTTTCTTT. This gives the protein CASSGGMNTEAFF.

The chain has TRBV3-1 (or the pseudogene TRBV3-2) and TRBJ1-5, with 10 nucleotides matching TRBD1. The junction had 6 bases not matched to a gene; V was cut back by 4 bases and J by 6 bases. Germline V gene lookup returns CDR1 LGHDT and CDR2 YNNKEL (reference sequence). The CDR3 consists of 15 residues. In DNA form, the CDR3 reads TGTGCCAGCAGCCTCGGACAGGGGGTGGGTCAGCCCCAGCATTTT. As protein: CASSLGQGVGQPQHF.

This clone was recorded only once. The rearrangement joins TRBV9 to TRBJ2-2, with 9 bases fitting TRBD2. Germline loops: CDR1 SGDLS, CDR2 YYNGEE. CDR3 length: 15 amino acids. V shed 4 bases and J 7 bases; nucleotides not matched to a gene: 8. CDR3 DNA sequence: TGTGCCAGCAGCCCTCGCGGGGGGGCTAACGGGGAGCTGTTTTTT. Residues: CASSPRGGANGELFF.

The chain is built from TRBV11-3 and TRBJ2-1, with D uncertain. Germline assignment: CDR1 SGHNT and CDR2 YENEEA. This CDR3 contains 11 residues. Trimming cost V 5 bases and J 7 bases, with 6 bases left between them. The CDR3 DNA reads TGTGCCAGCAGCCCCCTTAATGAGCAGTTCTTC. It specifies CASSPLNEQFF.

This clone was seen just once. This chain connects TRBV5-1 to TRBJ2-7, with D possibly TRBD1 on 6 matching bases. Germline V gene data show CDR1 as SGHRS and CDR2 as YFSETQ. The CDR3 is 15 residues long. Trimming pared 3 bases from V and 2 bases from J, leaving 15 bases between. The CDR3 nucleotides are TGCGCCAGCAGCTCCTCCGGGACATTGACCTACGAGCAGTACTTC. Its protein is CASSSSGTLTYEQYF. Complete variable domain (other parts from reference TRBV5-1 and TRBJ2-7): KAGVTQTPRYLIKTRGQQVTLSCSPISGHRSVSWYQQTPGQGLQFLFEYFSETQRNKGNFPGRFSGRQFSNSRSEMNVSTLELGDSALYLCASSSSGTLTYEQYFGPGTRLTVT.

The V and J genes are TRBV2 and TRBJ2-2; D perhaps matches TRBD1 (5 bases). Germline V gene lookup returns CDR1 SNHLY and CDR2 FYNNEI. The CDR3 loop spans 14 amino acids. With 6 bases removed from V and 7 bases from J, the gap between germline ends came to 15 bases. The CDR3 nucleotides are TGTGCCAGCAGCGCGGTAGGGGTGGGCGGGGAGCTGTTTTTT. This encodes CASSAVGVGGELFF.

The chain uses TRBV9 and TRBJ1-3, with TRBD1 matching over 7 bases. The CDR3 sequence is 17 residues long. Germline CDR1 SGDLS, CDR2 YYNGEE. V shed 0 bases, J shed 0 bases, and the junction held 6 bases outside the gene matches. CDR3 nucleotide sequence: TGTGCCAGCAGCGTAGAGGGACAGCCAAACTCTGGAAACACCATATATTTT. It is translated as CASSVEGQPNSGNTIYF.